This T cell receptor beta chain was sequenced in a study of T cell repertoires in cytomegalovirus infection. The overall study: Recently identified HLA-C-restricted CMV epitopes were used, and well-studied HLA-B-restricted CMV epitopes were used as well. Public TCR beta signature analysis indicated the presence of both CMV infection and matching HLA type.

TCRdb reprocessed the reads with MiXCR, giving one entry per CDR3 protein. The table shows hundreds of thousands of distinct CDR3 sequences, with about 30% occurring only once. Regarding this clonotype: Its antigen remains unknown.

V was cut by 4 bases and J by 7 bases, with 14 bases left in between. This CDR3 has 14 amino acids. Germline V gene data show CDR1 as LGHDT and CDR2 as YNNKEL (reference sequence). Findings of the study overall: CMV-specific HLA-C-restricted TCR beta clonotypes dominated the ex vivo response.

The sequencing here drew on cultured PBMCs, taken from culture after CMV antigen stimulation. The V call is TRBV3-1, the J call TRBJ1-5; TRBD1 is a possible D gene (5 bases). The receptor's source is a human donor in good health (CMV status not recorded). Some clones in this sample may be carry-over from other donors' samples. The chain's CDR3 is CASSRGLPGQPQHF. CDR3 in DNA: TGTGCCAGCAGCCGGGGACTCCCGGGGCAGCCCCAGCATTTT.